This TCR beta chain is from a study of blood T cell repertoires in COVID-19. Data came from immunoSEQ multiplex PCR; TCRdb stores just in-frame clones and leaves some out. This repertoire shows about 270,000 clones, around 86% found once; its top ten account for just under 9%. V lost 8 bases and J lost 5, with 12 bases in between. This CDR3 has 13 amino acids. From germline, CDR1 is KGHDR and CDR2 SFDVKD. Sequencing was performed on peripheral blood. The source of this sequence is a middle-aged man with active or convalescent COVID-19. The rearrangement joins TRBV24-1 to TRBJ2-1, with D perhaps matching TRBD1 (6 bases). CDR3 sequence (DNA): TGTGCCACCAAGGGCGCAGGGGACAATGAGCAGTTCTTC. Protein product: CATKGAGDNEQFF.